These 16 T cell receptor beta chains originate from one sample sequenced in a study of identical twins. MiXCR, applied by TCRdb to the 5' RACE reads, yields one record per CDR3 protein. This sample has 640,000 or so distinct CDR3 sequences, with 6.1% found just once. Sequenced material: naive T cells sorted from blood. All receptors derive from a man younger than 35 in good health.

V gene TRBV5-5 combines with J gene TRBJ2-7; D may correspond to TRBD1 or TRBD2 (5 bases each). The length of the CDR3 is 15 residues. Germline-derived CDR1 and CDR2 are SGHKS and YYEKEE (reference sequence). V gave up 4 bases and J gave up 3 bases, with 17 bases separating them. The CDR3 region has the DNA TGTGCCAGCAGCCCCTCCGGGACCGCTTACTACGAGCAGTACTTC. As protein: CASSPSGTAYYEQYF.

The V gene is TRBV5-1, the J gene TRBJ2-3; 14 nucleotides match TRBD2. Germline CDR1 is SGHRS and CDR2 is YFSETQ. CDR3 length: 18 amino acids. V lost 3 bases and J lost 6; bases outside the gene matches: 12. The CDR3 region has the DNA TGCGCCAGCAGCTCCTGGGGGGGACTAGCGGGAGCAGACGATACGCAGTATTTT. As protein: CASSSWGGLAGADDTQYF.

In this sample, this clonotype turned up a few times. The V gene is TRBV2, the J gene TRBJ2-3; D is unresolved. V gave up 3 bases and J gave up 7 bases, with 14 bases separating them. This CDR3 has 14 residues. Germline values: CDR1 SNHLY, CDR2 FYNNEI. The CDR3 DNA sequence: TGTGCCAGCAGTGAGGCAATTGGTGGACATACGCAGTATTTT. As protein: CASSEAIGGHTQYF.

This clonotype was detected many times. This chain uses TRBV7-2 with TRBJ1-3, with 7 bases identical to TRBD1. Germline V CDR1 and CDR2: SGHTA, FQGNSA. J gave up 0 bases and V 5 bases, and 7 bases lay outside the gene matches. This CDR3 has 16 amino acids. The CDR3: CASSVRQGHSGNTIYF. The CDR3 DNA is TGTGCCAGCAGCGTAAGACAGGGCCACTCTGGAAACACCATATATTTT.

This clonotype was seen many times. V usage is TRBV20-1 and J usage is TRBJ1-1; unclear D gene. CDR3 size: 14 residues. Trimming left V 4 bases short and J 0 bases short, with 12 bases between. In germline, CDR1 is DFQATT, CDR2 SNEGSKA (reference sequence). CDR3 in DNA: TGCAGTGCTATTTTGGACGGAATGAACACTGAAGCTTTCTTT. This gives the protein CSAILDGMNTEAFF.

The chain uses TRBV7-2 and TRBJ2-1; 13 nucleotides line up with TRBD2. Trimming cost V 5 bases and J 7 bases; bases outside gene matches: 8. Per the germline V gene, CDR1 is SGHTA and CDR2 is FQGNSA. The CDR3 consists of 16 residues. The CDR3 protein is CASSMAGLAGINEQFF. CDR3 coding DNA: TGTGCCAGCAGCATGGCGGGACTAGCGGGAATTAATGAGCAGTTCTTC.

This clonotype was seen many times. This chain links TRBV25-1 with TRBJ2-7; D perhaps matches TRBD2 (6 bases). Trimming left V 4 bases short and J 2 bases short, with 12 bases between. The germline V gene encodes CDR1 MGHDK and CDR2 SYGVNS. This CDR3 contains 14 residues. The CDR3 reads CASSVRGLPYEQYF. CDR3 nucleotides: TGTGCCAGCAGTGTCCGGGGGTTACCCTACGAGCAGTACTTC.

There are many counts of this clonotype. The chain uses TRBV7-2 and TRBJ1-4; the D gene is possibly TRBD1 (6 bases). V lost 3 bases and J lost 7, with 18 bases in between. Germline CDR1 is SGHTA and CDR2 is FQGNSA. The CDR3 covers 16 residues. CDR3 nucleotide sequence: TGTGCCAGCAGCTTGGGGGCCGGGACAAGGGTTGAAAAACTGTTTTTT. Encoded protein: CASSLGAGTRVEKLFF.

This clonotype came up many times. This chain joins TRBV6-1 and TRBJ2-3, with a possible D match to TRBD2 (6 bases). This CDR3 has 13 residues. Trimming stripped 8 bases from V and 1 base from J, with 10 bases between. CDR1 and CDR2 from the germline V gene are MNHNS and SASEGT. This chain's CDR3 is CASGVAGTDTQYF. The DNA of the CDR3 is TGTGCCAGCGGTGTAGCGGGCACAGATACGCAGTATTTT.

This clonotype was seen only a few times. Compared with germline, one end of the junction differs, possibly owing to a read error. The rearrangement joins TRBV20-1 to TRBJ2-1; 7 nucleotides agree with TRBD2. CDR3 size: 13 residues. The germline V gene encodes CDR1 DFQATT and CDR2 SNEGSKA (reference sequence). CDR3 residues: CSARDQAGLDQIF. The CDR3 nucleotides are TGCAGTGCTAGAGATCAAGCGGGACTGGACCAGATCTTC.

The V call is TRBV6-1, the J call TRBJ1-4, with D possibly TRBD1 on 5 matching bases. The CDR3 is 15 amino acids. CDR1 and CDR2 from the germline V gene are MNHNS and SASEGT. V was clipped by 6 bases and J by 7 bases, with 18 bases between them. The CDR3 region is CASRPSGAPGEKLFF. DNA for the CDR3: TGTGCCAGCAGACCCAGCGGGGCGCCGGGTGAAAAACTGTTTTTT.

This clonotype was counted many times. The CDR3 loop reads CAISPGEGTGGVGAFF. CDR3 sequence (DNA): TGTGCCATCAGCCCAGGAGAGGGGACCGGGGGAGTCGGAGCTTTCTTT. V gene TRBV10-3 combines with J gene TRBJ1-1; a possible D gene is TRBD1 (5 bases). Trimming took off 6 bases at V and 10 bases at J, with 27 bases between the two ends. The length of the CDR3 is 16 residues. Germline values: CDR1 ENHRY, CDR2 SYGVKD.

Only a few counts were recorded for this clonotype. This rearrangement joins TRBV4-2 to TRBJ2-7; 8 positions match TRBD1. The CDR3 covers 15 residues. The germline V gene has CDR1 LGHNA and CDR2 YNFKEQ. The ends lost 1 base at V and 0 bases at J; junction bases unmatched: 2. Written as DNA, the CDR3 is TGTGCCAGCAGCCAAGCGACAGGGGCCTCCTACGAGCAGTACTTC. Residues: CASSQATGASYEQYF.

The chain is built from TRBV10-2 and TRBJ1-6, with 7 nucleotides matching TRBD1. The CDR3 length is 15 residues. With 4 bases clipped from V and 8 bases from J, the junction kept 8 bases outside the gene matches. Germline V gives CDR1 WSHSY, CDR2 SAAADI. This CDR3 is CASSVRDSSYSPLHF. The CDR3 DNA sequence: TGCGCCAGCAGTGTTCGGGACAGCAGCTATTCACCCCTCCACTTT.

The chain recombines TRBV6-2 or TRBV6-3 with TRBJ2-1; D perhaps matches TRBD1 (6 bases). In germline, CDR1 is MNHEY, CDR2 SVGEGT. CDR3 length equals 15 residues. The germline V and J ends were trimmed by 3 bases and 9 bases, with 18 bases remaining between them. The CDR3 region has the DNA TGTGCCAGCAGTTATAATCCAGGGGTGAGCACTGAGCAGTTCTTC. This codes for CASSYNPGVSTEQFF.

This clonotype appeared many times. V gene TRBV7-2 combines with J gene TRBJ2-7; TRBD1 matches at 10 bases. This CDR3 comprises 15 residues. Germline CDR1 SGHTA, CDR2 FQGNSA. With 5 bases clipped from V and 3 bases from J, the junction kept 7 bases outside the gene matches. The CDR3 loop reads CASSGGTGAFYEQYF. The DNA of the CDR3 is TGTGCCAGCAGCGGCGGGACAGGGGCTTTCTACGAGCAGTACTTC. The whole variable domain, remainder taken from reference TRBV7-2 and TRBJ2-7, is GAGVSQSPSNKVTEKGKDVELRCDPISGHTALYWYRQSLGQGLEFLIYFQGNSAPDKSGLPSDRFSAERTGGSVSTLTIQRTQQEDSAVYLCASSGGTGAFYEQYFGPGTRLTVT.